Each of the 26 T cell receptor beta chains below was sequenced from the same sample in a study of blood T cell repertoires in COVID-19 (dated by TCRdb to about 2020). Library preparation was by the immunoSEQ multiplex PCR assay. TCRdb stores this immuneACCESS table with in-frame sequences only. Part of the clones is absent; in the studies checked, under half of the shortfall reflects unresolved V genes, and no reason is known for the rest. The sample contains nearly 300,000 clones, over 85% of them found a single time. The ten largest clones take up under 3.5% of the sample. The specimen was PBMCs or T cells enriched from blood (not recorded which). The receptor source for this set is a woman in her forties or fifties who had been exposed to COVID-19.

The chain carries TRBV20-1 and TRBJ1-2; tentative D call: TRBD1 (5 bases). The CDR3 extends over 10 amino acids. Germline loops: CDR1 DFQATT, CDR2 SNEGSKA (reference sequence). The CDR3 nucleotides read TGCAGCGTATCAGGGAATGGCTACACCTTC. This translates into CSVSGNGYTF.

A single count supports this clone. The chain recombines TRBV19 with TRBJ2-1; TRBD2 is a possible D gene (6 bases). The CDR3 runs to 14 residues. Trimming cost V 10 bases and J 5 bases, with 18 bases left between them. The germline CDR1 and CDR2 sequences are LNHDA and SQIVND (reference sequence). The CDR3 coding sequence is TGTGCCACCTCAGTGGCGGGGACCAACAATGAGCAGTTCTTC. Protein sequence: CATSVAGTNNEQFF.

The chain combines TRBV2 with TRBJ2-3; no firm D call. Germline CDR1 is SNHLY and CDR2 is FYNNEI. The CDR3 covers 13 residues. Trimming stripped 8 bases from V and 5 bases from J, with 14 bases between. The CDR3 coding sequence is TGTGCCAGCCGAATGGCCCCCTTAGATACGCAGTATTTT. Translation gives CASRMAPLDTQYF.

The chain has TRBV9 and TRBJ2-6, with 8 nucleotides matching TRBD1. Germline V gene data show CDR1 as SGDLS and CDR2 as YYNGEE. The trim removed 4 bases at V and 0 bases at J, leaving 9 bases unmatched. The CDR3 consists of 18 residues. The CDR3 here is CASSPGTGLSSGANVLTF. CDR3 bases: TGTGCCAGCAGCCCGGGGACAGGCCTCAGCTCTGGGGCCAACGTCCTGACTTTC.

J is TRBJ1-5 and V is TRBV29-1; no firm D call. Trimming shortened V by 6 bases and J by 2 bases, and 17 bases separated the two germline ends. The CDR3 is made up of 15 amino acids. Germline V gene lookup returns CDR1 SQVTM and CDR2 ANQGSEA. CDR3 residues: CSVADGVLGNQPQHF. Here the CDR3 DNA reads TGCAGCGTAGCGGACGGAGTCTTGGGCAATCAGCCCCAGCATTTT.

The genes are TRBV7-2 and TRBJ2-7, with no clear D. The V end was cut by 2 bases, the J end by 2 bases, with 13 bases between. The CDR3 is 15 residues long. Germline V CDR1 and CDR2: SGHTA, FQGNSA. The CDR3 region has the DNA TGTGCCAGCAGCTTAAATCTAGAGAAAACCTACGAGCAGTACTTC. This encodes CASSLNLEKTYEQYF.

The chain employs TRBV29-1 and TRBJ1-2; a possible D gene is TRBD1 (5 bases). V dropped 5 bases and J dropped 5 bases, with 15 bases sitting between them. The CDR3 contains 13 residues. CDR1 and CDR2 (germline): SQVTM, ANQGSEA. CDR3: CSVKIWGGYGYTF. The CDR3 coding sequence is TGCAGCGTTAAAATCTGGGGGGGGTATGGCTACACCTTC.

This clone was detected once. The chain combines TRBV7-2 with TRBJ1-2; maybe TRBD1 (6 bases). CDR1 is SGHTA, CDR2 FQGNSA, per germline. CDR3 length equals 15 residues. Trimming took off 6 bases at V and 1 base at J, with 15 bases between the two ends. As DNA, the CDR3 is TGTGCCAGCAGTCAAACAGGGTGGAATAACTATGGCTACACCTTC. Its translation: CASSQTGWNNYGYTF.

This clone was picked up one time. This rearrangement joins TRBV21-1 to TRBJ1-2; TRBD1, the D gene given by the table, was not confirmed from the DNA. TRBV21-1 represents a pseudogene. This CDR3 has 16 residues. The CDR3 reads CASSKTGGQVSPGYTF. CDR3 coding DNA: TGTGCCAGCAGCAAAACGGGCGGACAGGTCTCCCCTGGCTACACCTTC.

The table lists this clone with a count of one. The genes are TRBV3-1 (or the pseudogene TRBV3-2) and TRBJ2-7; tentatively, D is TRBD1 (6 bases). With 4 bases removed from V and 0 bases from J, the gap between germline ends came to 16 bases. The CDR3 has 16 residues. Germline lookup yields CDR1 LGHDT and CDR2 YNNKEL (reference sequence). The CDR3 region has the DNA TGTGCCAGCAGCCCTACGGGACACCTCTTCTCCTACGAGCAGTACTTC. Translated, it gives CASSPTGHLFSYEQYF.

The chain combines TRBV28 with TRBJ2-3; TRBD1 matches at 7 bases. The germline gives CDR1 MDHEN, CDR2 SYDVKM. V lost 5 bases and J lost 8; bases outside the gene matches: 13. The CDR3 contains 15 residues. The CDR3 is CASSLGTALRSTQYF. The CDR3 nucleotides read TGTGCCAGCAGTCTCGGGACAGCTTTGAGGAGTACGCAGTATTTT.

This clone was detected only once. The chain uses TRBV19 and TRBJ2-7; 7 positions agree with TRBD2. Unmatched junction bases numbered 6, after V lost 4 bases and J lost 3 bases. This CDR3 spans 14 amino acids. Germline values: CDR1 LNHDA, CDR2 SQIVND (reference sequence). CDR3 DNA: TGTGCCAGTAGTACAGGGTTAGCGGGCTACGAGCAGTACTTC. This translates into CASSTGLAGYEQYF.

The chain employs TRBV3-1 (or the pseudogene TRBV3-2) and TRBJ2-5; the match to TRBD1 covers 11 bases. V lost 1 base, J lost 5 bases, and 6 bases stayed unmatched. The CDR3 extends over 16 amino acids. The germline V gene has CDR1 LGHDT and CDR2 YNNKEL (reference sequence). The CDR3 protein is CASSQGRTGGEETQYF. The DNA for the CDR3 is TGTGCCAGCAGCCAAGGCCGGACAGGGGGCGAGGAGACCCAGTACTTC.

This rearrangement joins TRBV4-1 to TRBJ1-2; 10 positions agree with TRBD1. Trimming removed 1 base from V and 6 bases from J; junction bases left unmatched: 5. This CDR3 has 15 residues. CDR1 MGHRA and CDR2 YSYEKL come from the germline V gene. The CDR3, as DNA: TGCGCCAGCAGCCAAGGGACAGGGGGAGTCAATGGCTACACCTTC. This encodes CASSQGTGGVNGYTF.

This clone appeared a few times. The CDR3 DNA sequence: TGCGCCAGCAGTGAACGTGGGGAGAGCTCCTACAATGAGCAGTTCTTC. Translating it yields CASSERGESSYNEQFF. The chain employs TRBV10-1 and TRBJ2-1; D might be TRBD2 (5 bases). V lost 3 bases and J lost 0, with 12 bases in between. The CDR3 spans 16 residues. In germline, CDR1 is WNHNN, CDR2 SYGVQD (reference sequence).

The chain links TRBV28 to TRBJ1-1; D perhaps matches TRBD1 (6 bases). Trimming stripped 5 bases from V and 1 base from J, with 14 bases between. This CDR3 contains 15 residues. CDR1 is MDHEN, CDR2 SYDVKM, per germline. The CDR3 sequence: CASSTSTQGNTEAFF. As DNA, the CDR3 is TGTGCCAGCAGTACATCTACACAGGGGAACACTGAAGCTTTCTTT. Drawing the rest from reference TRBV28 and TRBJ1-1, the complete variable domain is DVKVTQSSRYLVKRTGEKVFLECVQDMDHENMFWYRQDPGLGLRLIYFSYDVKMKEKGDIPEGYSVSREKKERFSLILESASTNQTSMYLCASSTSTQGNTEAFFGQGTRLTVV.

J is TRBJ1-6 and V is TRBV6-2 or TRBV6-3; no clear D. The CDR3 has 14 amino acids. Germline CDR1 and CDR2: MNHEY and SVGEGT. V dropped 2 bases and J dropped 6 bases, with 8 bases sitting between them. CDR3 residues: CASSYGDSNSPLHF. As DNA, the CDR3 is TGTGCCAGCAGTTACGGCGACTCTAATTCACCCCTCCACTTT.

V usage is TRBV5-1 and J usage is TRBJ2-5; D tentatively fits TRBD1 or TRBD2 (5 bases each). CDR1 is SGHRS, CDR2 YFSETQ, per germline. The germline V and J ends were trimmed by 4 bases and 5 bases, with 12 bases remaining between them. This CDR3 is 13 amino acids long. The CDR3 bases are TGCGCCAGCAGCGTGGGACCAGGGGAGACCCAGTACTTC. This sequence encodes CASSVGPGETQYF.

The genes are TRBV5-1 and TRBJ2-5; 8 bases match TRBD1. Germline assignment: CDR1 SGHRS and CDR2 YFSETQ. The length of the CDR3 is 14 residues. V was clipped by 5 bases and J by 5 bases; unmatched bases: 8. Here the CDR3 reads CASSETGDGETQYF. CDR3 nucleotides: TGCGCCAGCAGTGAGACAGGGGACGGGGAGACCCAGTACTTC.

The chain couples TRBV4-2 to TRBJ1-2, with 7 bases lining up with TRBD1. The CDR3 has 12 residues. After removal of 6 bases from V and 5 bases from J, the junction contained 3 bases not matched to a gene. CDR1 is LGHNA and CDR2 is YNFKEQ in the germline V gene. The CDR3 sequence: CASRQTGYGYTF. The CDR3 DNA reads as TGTGCCAGCAGACAGACAGGGTATGGCTACACCTTC.

The chain couples TRBV4-2 to TRBJ2-7; the match to TRBD1 covers 8 bases. Germline trimming cut 8 bases from V and 1 base from J; bases unmatched to any gene: 7. The CDR3 has 14 amino acids. Germline V gives CDR1 LGHNA, CDR2 YNFKEQ. The CDR3 nucleotides read TGTGCCAGCGCCCCCGGGACAGGATCCTACGAGCAGTACTTC. The encoded protein is CASAPGTGSYEQYF.

The J gene is TRBJ1-6, the V gene TRBV5-1; 10 nucleotides agree with TRBD1. Germline loops: CDR1 SGHRS, CDR2 YFSETQ. There are 15 residues in the CDR3. The V and J ends lost 4 bases and 6 bases, in that order; junction bases with no gene match: 4. The CDR3 nucleotides read TGCGCCAGCAGCCAAGGACAGGGGGGTAATTCACCCCTCCACTTT. Residues: CASSQGQGGNSPLHF.

CDR3 sequence: CASSLDPGTGTSYEQYF. The CDR3 DNA reads TGCGCCAGCAGCTTGGACCCCGGGACAGGGACCTCCTACGAGCAGTACTTC. The V call is TRBV5-1, the J call TRBJ2-7, with 9 nucleotides matching TRBD1. Trimming cost V 0 bases and J 0 bases; bases outside gene matches: 7. The CDR3 runs to 17 residues. CDR1 and CDR2 from the germline V gene are SGHRS and YFSETQ. Complete variable domain (other parts from reference TRBV5-1 and TRBJ2-7): KAGVTQTPRYLIKTRGQQVTLSCSPISGHRSVSWYQQTPGQGLQFLFEYFSETQRNKGNFPGRFSGRQFSNSRSEMNVSTLELGDSALYLCASSLDPGTGTSYEQYFGPGTRLTVT.

The chain uses TRBV5-6 and TRBJ2-7, with 11 bases that match TRBD1. V was pared by 4 bases and J by 3 bases, with 3 bases of the junction left unmatched. This CDR3 contains 14 residues. Germline V gene sequence: CDR1 SGHDT, CDR2 YYEEEE. CDR3 sequence: CASSRGTGGYEQYF. CDR3 DNA: TGTGCCAGCAGCCGCGGGACAGGGGGCTACGAGCAGTACTTC.

The chain is built from TRBV3-1 (or the pseudogene TRBV3-2) and TRBJ2-3, with TRBD1 identical over 12 bases. V shed 4 bases and J 9 bases; nucleotides not matched to a gene: 14. Germline V gene lookup returns CDR1 LGHDT and CDR2 YNNKEL (reference sequence). The CDR3 loop spans 17 amino acids. The CDR3 sequence is CASSLVGGTGGDLTQYF. The CDR3 DNA reads TGTGCCAGCAGCCTTGTGGGGGGGACAGGGGGCGATTTGACGCAGTATTTT.

The rearrangement links TRBV7-2 to TRBJ2-1; TRBD1 matches at 7 bases. V lost 5 bases and J lost 11; bases outside the gene matches: 6. Looked up from germline, CDR1 is SGHTA and CDR2 is FQGNSA. The CDR3 is 12 amino acids. The CDR3 region is CASSPGGQKQFF. CDR3 nucleotides: TGTGCCAGCAGCCCTGGGGGACAGAAGCAGTTCTTC.